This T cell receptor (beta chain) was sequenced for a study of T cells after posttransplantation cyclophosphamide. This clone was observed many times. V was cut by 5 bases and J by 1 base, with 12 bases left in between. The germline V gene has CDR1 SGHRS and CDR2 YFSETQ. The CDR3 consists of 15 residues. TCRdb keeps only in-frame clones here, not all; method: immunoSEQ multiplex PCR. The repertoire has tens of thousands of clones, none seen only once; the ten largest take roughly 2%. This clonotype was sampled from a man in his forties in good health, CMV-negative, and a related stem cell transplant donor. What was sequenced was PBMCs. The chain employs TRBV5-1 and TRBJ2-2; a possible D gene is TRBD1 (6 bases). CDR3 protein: CASRRGGENTGELFF. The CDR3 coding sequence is TGCGCCAGCAGACGAGGGGGAGAGAACACCGGGGAGCTGTTTTTT.